These 17 T cell receptor beta chains came from one sample sequenced in a study of CD8 T cells in Susac syndrome. The RNA input was roughly 0.45 to 1 ug, and it was reverse transcribed with random hexamers. TCRdb reanalysed the immunoSEQ multiplex PCR reads using MiXCR and keeps one entry per CDR3 protein. This sample carries 150,000 to 200,000 distinct CDR3 sequences, approximately 94% of them seen once, and the ten largest clones take 0.095% to 0.15%. Input material: CD4+ T cells from PBMCs. The source is a human donor with Susac syndrome.

The genes are TRBV19 and TRBJ1-1, with D unresolved. V lost 6 bases and J lost 1, with 15 bases in between. The V gene's germline CDR1 is LNHDA and CDR2 SQIVND (reference sequence). This CDR3 has 15 residues. CDR3 DNA sequence: TGTGCCAGTAGCCTTCCTATAAGCGGGAACACTGAAGCTTTCTTT. Residues: CASSLPISGNTEAFF.

This clonotype was picked up a small number of times. This chain joins TRBV28 and TRBJ2-1; D unresolved. This CDR3 contains 15 residues. Germline CDR1 and CDR2: MDHEN and SYDVKM. The V and J ends lost 2 bases and 0 bases respectively, with 8 bases between them. CDR3 bases: TGTGCCAGCAGTTTACGCTCAAGCTCCTACAATGAGCAGTTCTTC. Translating it yields CASSLRSSSYNEQFF.

The chain combines TRBV29-1 with TRBJ2-1; D assignment may be TRBD1 or TRBD2 (6 bases each). The germline V gene encodes CDR1 SQVTM and CDR2 ANQGSEA. The CDR3 is 14 amino acids. The ends were cut back, 7 bases at V and 6 bases at J, with 19 bases in the middle. This chain's CDR3 is CSGHVGGPGNEQFF. The CDR3 nucleotides read TGCAGCGGACACGTAGGGGGGCCCGGCAATGAGCAGTTCTTC.

This chain connects TRBV20-1 to TRBJ2-5, with D maybe TRBD1 (6 bases). This CDR3 is built from 12 residues. CDR1 is DFQATT, CDR2 SNEGSKA, per germline (reference sequence). V lost 6 bases, J lost 1 base, and 9 bases lay in between. The CDR3 region is CSAGGFQETQYF. The CDR3, as DNA: TGCAGTGCAGGGGGATTCCAAGAGACCCAGTACTTC.

The rearrangement links TRBV6-5 to TRBJ1-2; perhaps TRBD1 as D (5 bases). The CDR3 sequence is 13 residues long. Germline lookup yields CDR1 MNHEY and CDR2 SVGAGI. V lost 2 bases and J lost 6, with 10 bases in between. CDR3 sequence reads: CASSYTGGDGYTF. The CDR3 DNA reads TGTGCCAGCAGTTACACAGGAGGCGATGGCTACACCTTC.

The chain carries TRBV6-2 or TRBV6-3 and TRBJ1-2; 8 bases are shared with TRBD1. V shed 6 bases and J 6 bases; nucleotides not matched to a gene: 9. There are 14 residues in the CDR3. Germline CDR1 reads MNHEY; CDR2 reads SVGEGT. The CDR3 DNA follows: TGTGCCAGCAGCACGGGACAGGAAAGGGATGGCTACACCTTC. The encoded protein is CASSTGQERDGYTF.

The rearrangement uses TRBV14 and TRBJ2-1, with D maybe TRBD1 (6 bases). The germline gives CDR1 SGHDN, CDR2 FVKESK. This CDR3 is 14 amino acids long. The V end lost 4 bases, the J end lost 4 bases, and 11 bases lay between the germline ends. In DNA form, the CDR3 reads TGTGCCAGCAGCCCCCGACAGGTATACAATGAGCAGTTCTTC. Translation gives CASSPRQVYNEQFF.

CDR3 sequence (DNA): TGTGCCAGCAGCGTAGTCGGGACAGGGGGCTCTGGGGCCAACGTCCTGACTTTC. Translated: CASSVVGTGGSGANVLTF. V and J are TRBV9 and TRBJ2-6; 11 bases match TRBD1. Trimming removed 0 bases from V and 0 bases from J; junction bases left unmatched: 2. Germline CDR1 and CDR2: SGDLS and YYNGEE. The CDR3 spans 18 residues. The whole variable domain, filled in from reference TRBV9 and TRBJ2-6, reads DSGVTQTPKHLITATGQRVTLRCSPRSGDLSVYWYQQSLDQGLQFLIQYYNGEERAKGNILERFSAQQFPDLHSELNLSSLELGDSALYFCASSVVGTGGSGANVLTFGAGSRLTVL.

The CDR3: CSARVEGVNNEQFF. Here the CDR3 DNA reads TGCAGTGCTAGAGTCGAGGGGGTAAACAATGAGCAGTTCTTC. V usage is TRBV20-1 and J usage is TRBJ2-1; D might be TRBD1 (6 bases). The length of the CDR3 is 14 residues. CDR1 is DFQATT and CDR2 is SNEGSKA in the germline V gene (reference sequence). Trimming took off 1 base at V and 5 bases at J, with 12 bases between the two ends.

The V gene is TRBV20-1, the J gene TRBJ1-6, with 7 nucleotides matching TRBD1. The CDR3 spans 14 residues. CDR1 and CDR2 from the germline V gene are DFQATT and SNEGSKA (reference sequence). The trim removed 6 bases at V and 4 bases at J, leaving 6 bases unmatched. CDR3 DNA sequence: TGCAGTGCAAAACCGGGACAGTATAATTCACCCCTCCACTTT. Residues: CSAKPGQYNSPLHF.

The J gene is TRBJ1-6, the V gene TRBV9; 9 bases fit TRBD1. The CDR3 extends over 15 amino acids. The ends lost 4 bases at V and 6 bases at J; junction bases unmatched: 5. Germline assignment: CDR1 SGDLS and CDR2 YYNGEE. The CDR3: CASSPGTGINSPLHF. The CDR3 region has the DNA TGTGCCAGCAGCCCCGGGACAGGGATTAATTCACCCCTCCACTTT.

V gene TRBV5-1 combines with J gene TRBJ2-3; 8 bases are a match to TRBD1. With V trimmed by 4 bases and J by 0 bases, 7 bases remained unmatched. The CDR3 spans 16 residues. Germline lookup yields CDR1 SGHRS and CDR2 YFSETQ. CDR3 region: CASSDGTGVSTDTQYF. DNA for the CDR3: TGCGCCAGCAGCGACGGGACAGGAGTTAGCACAGATACGCAGTATTTT.

The V and J genes are TRBV9 and TRBJ2-1; 7 bases fit TRBD2. J was trimmed by 8 bases and V by 4 bases; bases with no gene match: 12. The CDR3 sequence is 15 residues long. CDR1 SGDLS and CDR2 YYNGEE come from the germline V gene. Written as DNA, the CDR3 is TGTGCCAGCAGCCCGTCCGGGGAGGGACCTCATGAGCAGTTCTTC. As protein: CASSPSGEGPHEQFF.

The V call is TRBV2, the J call TRBJ2-7; D gene unclear. The CDR3 covers 11 residues. Trimming cost V 4 bases and J 6 bases, with 7 bases left between them. Germline CDR1 reads SNHLY; CDR2 reads FYNNEI. The CDR3 nucleotides are TGTGCCAGCAGTGCAGGACCCGAGCAGTACGTC. Protein: CASSAGPEQYV.

The rearrangement links TRBV9 to TRBJ2-1; 7 bases map to TRBD2. CDR1 and CDR2 (germline): SGDLS, YYNGEE. The CDR3 is made up of 14 amino acids. The V segment lost 4 bases and the J segment 7 bases; nucleotides outside the gene matches: 8. The CDR3 nucleotides read TGTGCCAGCAGCCAAGCGGGACGGGTTAATGAGCAGTTCTTC. Its protein is CASSQAGRVNEQFF.

The chain employs TRBV28 and TRBJ1-1; maybe TRBD1 (5 bases). Trimming removed 1 base from V and 6 bases from J, with 15 bases in between. Germline values: CDR1 MDHEN, CDR2 SYDVKM. The CDR3 consists of 15 residues. The CDR3 loop is CASSLSGRFPSEAFF. In nucleotides, the CDR3 is TGTGCCAGCAGTTTATCAGGGAGATTCCCCTCTGAAGCTTTCTTT.

This chain uses TRBV3-1 with TRBJ2-1, with D possibly called TRBD1 or TRBD2 (5 bases each). Trimming took off 0 bases at V and 8 bases at J, with 14 bases between the two ends. The CDR3 has 15 residues. Germline CDR1 LGHDT, CDR2 YNNKEL (reference sequence). Written as DNA, the CDR3 is TGTGCCAGCAGCCAAGAGGGGCGCTGGGGGTATGAGCAGTTCTTC. It specifies CASSQEGRWGYEQFF.